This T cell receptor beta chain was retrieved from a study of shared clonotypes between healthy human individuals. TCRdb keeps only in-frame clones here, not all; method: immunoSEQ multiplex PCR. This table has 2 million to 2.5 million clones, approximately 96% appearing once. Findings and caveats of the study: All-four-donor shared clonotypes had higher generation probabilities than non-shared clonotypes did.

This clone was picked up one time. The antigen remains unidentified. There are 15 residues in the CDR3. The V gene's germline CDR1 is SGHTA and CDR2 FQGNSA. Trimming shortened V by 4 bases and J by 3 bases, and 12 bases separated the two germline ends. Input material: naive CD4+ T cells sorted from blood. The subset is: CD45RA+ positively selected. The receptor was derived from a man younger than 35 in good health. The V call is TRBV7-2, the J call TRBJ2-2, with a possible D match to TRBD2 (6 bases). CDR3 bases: TGTGCCAGCAGCTCCCGGGACTTGTACACCGGGGAGCTGTTTTTT. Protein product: CASSSRDLYTGELFF.